A selection of T cell receptor beta chains follows, all from one sample in a study of PD-1 blockade in classical Hodgkin lymphoma. Using immunoSEQ multiplex PCR, the repertoire was profiled, and TCRdb retains in-frame clones only, with some absent. The sample shows roughly 7,000 clones, 70% to 80% of them seen only once. The sequencing used CD4+ T cells from blood, collected at baseline. These receptor sequences come from a human donor with classical Hodgkin lymphoma. The CDR3 runs from the conserved cysteine through the conserved F or W. A D gene is named only where the DNA matches it firmly. Size is omitted from some rows. Given values are once, few, many or a class for expanded clones.

V gene: TRBV9; CDR3 length: 13; J gene: TRBJ1-1; clone size: .; D gene: TRBD1; CDR3 DNA: TGTGCCAGCAGCGTCACAGGGGGCACTGAAGCTTTCTTT; CDR3 protein: CASSVTGGTEAFF
V gene: TRBV5-4; CDR3 length: 15; J gene: TRBJ1-2; clone size: .; D gene: .; CDR3 DNA: TGTGCCAGCTCTTTTCTCGCAGGAAAGACCTATGGCTACACCTTC; CDR3 protein: CASSFLAGKTYGYTF
V gene: TRBV19; CDR3 length: 13; J gene: TRBJ2-1; clone size: .; D gene: .; CDR3 DNA: TGTGCCAGTATGGGGGTCGCCTACAATGAGCAGTTCTTC; CDR3 protein: CASMGVAYNEQFF
V gene: TRBV19; CDR3 length: 16; J gene: TRBJ1-3; clone size: .; D gene: TRBD1; CDR3 DNA: TGTGCCAGTAATGATGGACAGGGGGCGGTTGGAAACACCATATATTTT; CDR3 protein: CASNDGQGAVGNTIYF
V gene: TRBV5-1; CDR3 length: 17; J gene: TRBJ2-2; clone size: .; D gene: .; CDR3 DNA: TGCGCCAGCAGCTTTGGCCGGGCAGGGATAAACACCGGGGAGCTGTTTTTT; CDR3 protein: CASSFGRAGINTGELFF
V gene: TRBV6-6; CDR3 length: 16; J gene: TRBJ2-5; clone size: .; D gene: .; CDR3 DNA: TGTGCCAGCAGCCTAACGACGGGCACCCCCCAAGAGACCCAGTACTTC; CDR3 protein: CASSLTTGTPQETQYF
V gene: TRBV19; CDR3 length: 14; J gene: TRBJ1-1; clone size: once; D gene: .; CDR3 DNA: TGTGCCAGTAGTATTTTGGGGCTTTGGACTGAAGCTTTCTTT; CDR3 protein: CASSILGLWTEAFF
V gene: TRBV5-4; CDR3 length: 16; J gene: TRBJ2-1; clone size: .; D gene: TRBD2; CDR3 DNA: TGTGCCAGCAGCTTGGAGGGTAGCGGGAGAAACAATGAGCAGTTCTTC; CDR3 protein: CASSLEGSGRNNEQFF
V gene: TRBV11-3; CDR3 length: 17; J gene: TRBJ2-5; clone size: .; D gene: TRBD2; CDR3 DNA: TGTGCCAGCAGCTCACGACTAGCGGGAGGGGAGGGAGAGACCCAGTACTTC; CDR3 protein: CASSSRLAGGEGETQYF
V gene: TRBV13; CDR3 length: 14; J gene: TRBJ1-1; clone size: .; D gene: .; CDR3 DNA: TGTGCCAGCAGGTGGTGGCAGATGAACACTGAAGCTTTCTTT; CDR3 protein: CASRWWQMNTEAFF
V gene: TRBV5-1; CDR3 length: 16; J gene: TRBJ2-2; clone size: .; D gene: .; CDR3 DNA: TGCGCCAGCAGCTCACTCGGGAATCTAAACACCGGGGAGCTGTTTTTT; CDR3 protein: CASSSLGNLNTGELFF
V gene: TRBV7-2; CDR3 length: 18; J gene: TRBJ2-1; clone size: few; D gene: TRBD2; CDR3 DNA: TGTGCCAGCAGCTTAGAGGGGACTAGCGGGAGGTTCTACAATGAGCAGTTCTTC; CDR3 protein: CASSLEGTSGRFYNEQFF
V gene: TRBV6-4; CDR3 length: 14; J gene: TRBJ2-5; clone size: .; D gene: .; CDR3 DNA: TGTGCCAGCAGCGCCTCTGGTGGGAAAGAGACCCAGTACTTC; CDR3 protein: CASSASGGKETQYF
V gene: TRBV6-6; CDR3 length: 16; J gene: TRBJ2-7; clone size: .; D gene: TRBD1; CDR3 DNA: TGTGCCAGCAGTTACGACCCTCGACAGGGGGCATATGAGCAGTACTTC; CDR3 protein: CASSYDPRQGAYEQYF
V gene: TRBV19; CDR3 length: 16; J gene: TRBJ2-3; clone size: .; D gene: .; CDR3 DNA: TGTGCCAGTAAACGGAAGGGTGACCGCTGGACAGATACGCAGTATTTT; CDR3 protein: CASKRKGDRWTDTQYF
V gene: TRBV15; CDR3 length: 16; J gene: TRBJ1-4; clone size: .; D gene: .; CDR3 DNA: TGTGCCACCAGCAGAGTGACAGGCCGGGGGATGGAGAAACTGTTTTTT; CDR3 protein: CATSRVTGRGMEKLFF
V gene: TRBV7-2; CDR3 length: 15; J gene: TRBJ2-7; clone size: .; D gene: TRBD1; CDR3 DNA: TGTGCCAGCAGCCCATACGGGACAGGTACCTACGAGCAGTACTTC; CDR3 protein: CASSPYGTGTYEQYF
V gene: TRBV28; CDR3 length: 13; J gene: TRBJ2-7; clone size: .; D gene: TRBD1; CDR3 DNA: TGTGCTCCCGAGGGGGCGAGCTCCTACGAGCAGTACTTC; CDR3 protein: CAPEGASSYEQYF
V gene: TRBV15; CDR3 length: 14; J gene: TRBJ2-7; clone size: .; D gene: TRBD2; CDR3 DNA: TGTGCCACCAGCAGGGGCGGGAGCTCCTACGAGCAGTACTTC; CDR3 protein: CATSRGGSSYEQYF
V gene: TRBV5-1; CDR3 length: 15; J gene: TRBJ1-1; clone size: .; D gene: .; CDR3 DNA: TGCGCCAGCAGCTTGTTGGGGGCATCAGGCACTGAAGCTTTCTTT; CDR3 protein: CASSLLGASGTEAFF
V gene: TRBV10-3; CDR3 length: 14; J gene: TRBJ1-2; clone size: few; D gene: TRBD1; CDR3 DNA: TGTGCCATCAGCTTTGGACAGGGGAACAATGGCTACACCTTC; CDR3 protein: CAISFGQGNNGYTF
V gene: TRBV5-1; CDR3 length: 13; J gene: TRBJ1-1; clone size: .; D gene: .; CDR3 DNA: TGCGCCAGCAGCTTGCGCGGAAACACTGAAGCTTTCTTT; CDR3 protein: CASSLRGNTEAFF
V gene: TRBV5-1; CDR3 length: 15; J gene: TRBJ2-7; clone size: .; D gene: .; CDR3 DNA: TGCGCCAGCAGCTCATCAGGGGTGGCCCCCTACGAGCAGTACTTC; CDR3 protein: CASSSSGVAPYEQYF
V gene: TRBV7-9; CDR3 length: 14; J gene: TRBJ1-4; clone size: .; D gene: .; CDR3 DNA: TGTGCCAGCAGCCCCCCGGGGTTCGGTGAAAAACTGTTTTTT; CDR3 protein: CASSPPGFGEKLFF
V gene: TRBV18; CDR3 length: 19; J gene: TRBJ2-4; clone size: .; D gene: TRBD2; CDR3 DNA: TGTGCCAGCTCACCACGGGCTAGCGGGAGTAGTATATCAAAAAACATTCAGTACTTC; CDR3 protein: CASSPRASGSSISKNIQYF
V gene: TRBV6-4; CDR3 length: 14; J gene: TRBJ1-1; clone size: .; D gene: .; CDR3 DNA: TGTGCCAGCAGTGACTCGGACAAGAACACTGAAGCTTTCTTT; CDR3 protein: CASSDSDKNTEAFF
V gene: TRBV2; CDR3 length: 13; J gene: TRBJ2-7; clone size: .; D gene: TRBD1; CDR3 DNA: TGTGCCAGCAGCGGGGGACAGGCCTACGAGCAGTACTTC; CDR3 protein: CASSGGQAYEQYF
V gene: TRBV4-1; CDR3 length: 12; J gene: TRBJ2-1; clone size: few; D gene: .; CDR3 DNA: TGCGCCAGCAGCCGGGACTTTGTTGAGCAGTTCTTC; CDR3 protein: CASSRDFVEQFF
V gene: TRBV27; CDR3 length: 17; J gene: TRBJ2-3; clone size: .; D gene: TRBD1; CDR3 DNA: TGTGCCAGCAGCGCCACCTGGGCGGGACAGGGGCGGGATACGCAGTATTTT; CDR3 protein: CASSATWAGQGRDTQYF
V gene: TRBV7-2; CDR3 length: 13; J gene: TRBJ1-3; clone size: .; D gene: .; CDR3 DNA: TGTGCCAGCAGCTTCACCCCTGGAAACACCATATATTTT; CDR3 protein: CASSFTPGNTIYF
V gene: TRBV5-1; CDR3 length: 12; J gene: TRBJ2-6; clone size: few; D gene: .; CDR3 DNA: TGCGCCAGCAGCTTGAACCCCAACGTCCTGACTTTC; CDR3 protein: CASSLNPNVLTF
V gene: TRBV18; CDR3 length: 14; J gene: TRBJ1-5; clone size: few; D gene: .; CDR3 DNA: TGTGCCAGCTCACCATTAACAGGGAGTCAGCCCCAGCATTTT; CDR3 protein: CASSPLTGSQPQHF
V gene: TRBV2; CDR3 length: 14; J gene: TRBJ2-2; clone size: few; D gene: .; CDR3 DNA: TGTGCCAGCACCCCAACGGCGAACACCGGGGAGCTGTTTTTT; CDR3 protein: CASTPTANTGELFF
V gene: TRBV18; CDR3 length: 18; J gene: TRBJ1-1; clone size: .; D gene: .; CDR3 DNA: TGTGCCAGCTCACCCCTTCGAGCCGGAGGGGAGCTGAACACTGAAGCTTTCTTT; CDR3 protein: CASSPLRAGGELNTEAFF
V gene: TRBV6-5; CDR3 length: 15; J gene: TRBJ2-7; clone size: .; D gene: TRBD2; CDR3 DNA: TGTGCCAGCAGCCGTGGGGCGGGAGGGCCTTACGAGCAGTACTTC; CDR3 protein: CASSRGAGGPYEQYF
V gene: TRBV5-1; CDR3 length: 15; J gene: TRBJ2-7; clone size: .; D gene: TRBD2; CDR3 DNA: TGCGCCAGCAGCTTGGGCGGGAGGGGCCCCTACGAGCAGTACTTC; CDR3 protein: CASSLGGRGPYEQYF
V gene: TRBV5-1; CDR3 length: 16; J gene: TRBJ2-3; clone size: .; D gene: TRBD2; CDR3 DNA: TGCGCCAGCAGCTTGGTTTCTAGCGGTCGCACAGATACGCAGTATTTT; CDR3 protein: CASSLVSSGRTDTQYF
V gene: TRBV6-1; CDR3 length: 17; J gene: TRBJ2-7; clone size: few; D gene: TRBD1; CDR3 DNA: TGTGCCAGCAGTGAAGCACCTCGGGACAGGGCTTCGGGTGAGCAGTACTTC; CDR3 protein: CASSEAPRDRASGEQYF
V gene: TRBV7-9; CDR3 length: 16; J gene: TRBJ2-7; clone size: once; D gene: TRBD1; CDR3 DNA: TGTGCCAGCAGCTTAGGATTGGCAGGGGGCTTGCACGAGCAGTACTTC; CDR3 protein: CASSLGLAGGLHEQYF
V gene: TRBV5-1; CDR3 length: 15; J gene: TRBJ2-7; clone size: .; D gene: .; CDR3 DNA: TGCGCCAGCAGCTTGGCGGATGGGGTTTCCTACGAGCAGTACTTC; CDR3 protein: CASSLADGVSYEQYF
V gene: TRBV29-1; CDR3 length: 10; J gene: TRBJ2-5; clone size: .; D gene: .; CDR3 DNA: TGCAGCGCAACCCAAGAGACCCAGTACTTC; CDR3 protein: CSATQETQYF
V gene: TRBV18; CDR3 length: 16; J gene: TRBJ1-1; clone size: .; D gene: .; CDR3 DNA: TGTGCCAGCTCAGCCCTTATGGACGGGATGAACACTGAAGCTTTCTTT; CDR3 protein: CASSALMDGMNTEAFF
V gene: TRBV7-8; CDR3 length: 14; J gene: TRBJ2-7; clone size: .; D gene: TRBD1; CDR3 DNA: TGTGCCAGCAGCCTGATTCAGGGGGCCTACGAGCAGTACTTC; CDR3 protein: CASSLIQGAYEQYF
V gene: TRBV29-1; CDR3 length: 13; J gene: TRBJ2-7; clone size: .; D gene: TRBD1; CDR3 DNA: TGCAGCGTTGGTCGACAGGGGGCCTACGAGCAGTACTTC; CDR3 protein: CSVGRQGAYEQYF
V gene: TRBV10-3; CDR3 length: 15; J gene: TRBJ2-7; clone size: few; D gene: .; CDR3 DNA: TGTGCCATCAGTGAGGAGCAGAACCAGGCCTACGAGCAGTACTTC; CDR3 protein: CAISEEQNQAYEQYF
V gene: TRBV5-4; CDR3 length: 13; J gene: TRBJ1-1; clone size: .; D gene: .; CDR3 DNA: TGTGCCAGCAGCTTGAGAGGAGTCACTGAAGCTTTCTTT; CDR3 protein: CASSLRGVTEAFF
V gene: TRBV15; CDR3 length: 15; J gene: TRBJ2-2; clone size: .; D gene: .; CDR3 DNA: TGTGCCACCAGCAGAGCCGGGACGAACACCGGGGAGCTGTTTTTT; CDR3 protein: CATSRAGTNTGELFF
V gene: TRBV10-1; CDR3 length: 11; J gene: TRBJ1-1; clone size: .; D gene: .; CDR3 DNA: TGCGCCAGCGCTGGGACGTCTGGAGCTTTCTTT; CDR3 protein: CASAGTSGAFF
V gene: TRBV5-1; CDR3 length: 13; J gene: TRBJ1-2; clone size: once; D gene: .; CDR3 DNA: TGCGCCAGCAGCTTGGTAGGGGTTGATGGCTACACCTTC; CDR3 protein: CASSLVGVDGYTF
V gene: TRBV19; CDR3 length: 12; J gene: TRBJ1-3; clone size: .; D gene: .; CDR3 DNA: TGTGCCAGTAGTTCCGGGCGAAACACCATATATTTT; CDR3 protein: CASSSGRNTIYF
V gene: TRBV11-2; CDR3 length: 16; J gene: TRBJ2-3; clone size: .; D gene: TRBD2; CDR3 DNA: TGTGCCAGCAGCCACGTCGGCGGGAGGGCCATTGATACGCAGTATTTT; CDR3 protein: CASSHVGGRAIDTQYF
V gene: TRBV10-3; CDR3 length: 13; J gene: TRBJ2-7; clone size: .; D gene: .; CDR3 DNA: TGTGCCATCAGTGAGTCTTCCGACGGCGGGCAGTACTTC; CDR3 protein: CAISESSDGGQYF
V gene: TRBV29-1; CDR3 length: 15; J gene: TRBJ2-1; clone size: .; D gene: TRBD2; CDR3 DNA: TGCAGCGTTTCTGCGGGAGATCCCCAATACAATGAGCAGTTCTTC; CDR3 protein: CSVSAGDPQYNEQFF
V gene: TRBV15; CDR3 length: 15; J gene: TRBJ1-5; clone size: once; D gene: .; CDR3 DNA: TGTGCCACCAGCAGACCCTTGGGGGGCCTTCAGCCCCAGCATTTT; CDR3 protein: CATSRPLGGLQPQHF
V gene: TRBV15; CDR3 length: 14; J gene: TRBJ1-5; clone size: .; D gene: .; CDR3 DNA: TGTGCCACCAGCAGGGGTTTCAGCAATCAGCCCCAGCATTTT; CDR3 protein: CATSRGFSNQPQHF
V gene: TRBV10-1; CDR3 length: 15; J gene: TRBJ2-2; clone size: .; D gene: .; CDR3 DNA: TGCGCCAGCAGTCCTGACAGCTTGAACACCGGGGAGCTGTTTTTT; CDR3 protein: CASSPDSLNTGELFF
V gene: TRBV27; CDR3 length: 13; J gene: TRBJ2-3; clone size: .; D gene: .; CDR3 DNA: TGTGCCAGCAGACTCAGAAGCACAGATACGCAGTATTTT; CDR3 protein: CASRLRSTDTQYF
V gene: TRBV2; CDR3 length: 13; J gene: TRBJ1-1; clone size: .; D gene: .; CDR3 DNA: TGTGCCAGCAGTTTTAAAAAGAACACTGAAGCTTTCTTT; CDR3 protein: CASSFKKNTEAFF
V gene: TRBV4-1; CDR3 length: 15; J gene: TRBJ2-5; clone size: .; D gene: TRBD2; CDR3 DNA: TGCGCCAGCAGCCCAGCAACGGGAGGCGGGGAGACCCAGTACTTC; CDR3 protein: CASSPATGGGETQYF
V gene: TRBV28; CDR3 length: 15; J gene: TRBJ1-4; clone size: .; D gene: .; CDR3 DNA: TGTGCCAGCAGTTTAAGGGGTAGCGGGAATGAAAAACTGTTTTTT; CDR3 protein: CASSLRGSGNEKLFF